This T cell receptor beta chain was found in a study of T cells in tuberculosis. Regarding the study as a whole: Using the GMM-specific repertoire gave nearly 90% accuracy versus around 74% with motifs.

On this clone itself: Antigen: not known.

Some clones are missing from TCRdb's copy, which holds only in-frame ones; the method was immunoSEQ multiplex PCR. The data hold about 25,000 clones, with about 92% observed a single time. Unsorted cryopreserved PBMC were sequenced, averaging around 100,000 T cells per clinical donor. V was cut by 3 bases and J by 3 bases, with 15 bases left in between. The CDR3 loop spans 17 amino acids. Germline V lookup: CDR1 MNHNS, CDR2 SASEGT. Sequencing used PBMCs. This TCR was sampled from a donor aged 10-30 years with latent tuberculosis or without tuberculosis infection. Some clones in this sample may be carry-over from other donors' samples. This chain joins TRBV6-1 and TRBJ1-6; tentatively, D is TRBD1 (6 bases). The CDR3 DNA is TGTGCCAGCAGTGAGATGTATGGACAGTTCTATAATTCACCCCTCCACTTT. Translated, it gives CASSEMYGQFYNSPLHF.